The next 32 T cell receptor beta chains were all read from a single sample in a study of blood T cells in healthy people across ages (dated by TCRdb to the mid-2010s). The protocol used for the library was 5' RACE. Reads for this sample came from an Illumina HiSeq 2500. A second PCR of about 6 to 11 cycles was run with a J-beta primer mix and a sample-barcoded 5' primer. In TCRdb, the public reads were trimmed at Q25 with fastp and aligned with MiXCR, with productive beta chains retained. Entries that share a CDR3 protein sequence are merged under the most common genes and DNA. For this sample there are 650,000 to 950,000 distinct CDR3 sequences; under 45% appear just once. About a fifth of the sample lies in the top ten. Sequenced material: blood. These receptors all stem from a man aged 55 to 70 in good health.

The CDR3 sequence is CASSTRTGVETQYF. As DNA, the CDR3 is TGTGCCAGCAGCACGCGAACAGGGGTGGAGACCCAGTACTTC. The chain employs TRBV3-1 and TRBJ2-5; 7 nucleotides agree with TRBD1. The ends lost 5 bases at V and 5 bases at J; junction bases unmatched: 8. The germline V gene has CDR1 LGHDT and CDR2 YNNKEL (reference sequence). This CDR3 region has 14 residues.

This chain connects TRBV5-1 to TRBJ2-7; tentatively, D is TRBD1 or TRBD2 (6 bases each). Matching the DNA end better, TRBJ2-5 makes the J call doubtful. Looked up from germline, CDR1 is SGHRS and CDR2 is YFSETQ. The length of the CDR3 is 13 residues. CDR3 nucleotides: TGCGCCAGCACGGGGGCCGGTGAAGAGACCCAGTACTTC. Its translation: CASTGAGEETQYF.

The CDR3 sequence is CASSQRGGYYEQYF. DNA of the CDR3: TGTGCCAGCAGCCAACGCGGCGGCTACTACGAGCAGTACTTC. This rearrangement joins TRBV3-1 to TRBJ2-7; no definite D call. In germline, CDR1 is LGHDT, CDR2 YNNKEL (reference sequence). The V gene lost 2 bases and the J gene lost 3 bases, with 11 bases spanning the gap. The CDR3 has 14 residues.

The V and J genes are TRBV27 and TRBJ1-6, with D possibly TRBD1 on 6 matching bases. Germline V gives CDR1 MNHEY, CDR2 SMNVEV (reference sequence). CDR3 size: 15 residues. V lost 0 bases, J lost 7 bases, and 10 bases lay in between. This CDR3 is CASSLSMGGNSPLHF. The DNA of the CDR3 is TGTGCCAGCAGTTTATCGATGGGGGGCAATTCACCCCTCCACTTT.

This clonotype was detected once. The chain links TRBV7-2 to TRBJ2-7; TRBD2 matches 9 bases. Germline V gives CDR1 SGHTA, CDR2 FQGNSA. Losses at the gene ends were 3 bases for V and 4 bases for J; bases not matched to a gene: 13. This CDR3 is built from 17 residues. The CDR3 is CTSSFGSGGGGGYEQYF. The CDR3 DNA reads TGTACCAGCAGCTTCGGATCAGGCGGGGGGGGCGGATACGAGCAGTACTTC.

This clonotype was seen only a few times. The chain carries TRBV5-1 and TRBJ2-3; D may be TRBD1 or TRBD2 (5 bases each). Trimming left V 4 bases short and J 1 base short, with 13 bases between. Germline V gene sequence: CDR1 SGHRS, CDR2 YFSETQ. The CDR3 covers 15 residues. The CDR3: CASSLRDGGTDTQYF. DNA of the CDR3: TGCGCCAGCAGCCTCCGGGACGGGGGCACAGATACGCAGTATTTT.

The genes are TRBV7-6 and TRBJ2-1; possibly TRBD2 for D (6 bases). The J call may be faulty, since TRBJ2-7 better matches the DNA end. The CDR3 has 15 amino acids. Germline CDR1 SGHVS, CDR2 FNYEAQ. The CDR3 DNA reads TGTGCCAGCAGCTCCTACGGGGGATCCTACAATGAGCAGTACTTC. It is translated as CASSSYGGSYNEQYF.

This chain connects TRBV18 to TRBJ2-7; 11 bases match TRBD2. After removal of 1 base from V and 0 bases from J, the junction contained 8 bases not matched to a gene. The CDR3 length is 18 residues. Germline loops: CDR1 KGHSH, CDR2 LQKENI. This CDR3 reads CASSPRLLAGANSYEQYF. The DNA of the CDR3 is TGTGCCAGCTCACCACGGCTACTAGCGGGGGCCAACTCCTACGAGCAGTACTTC.

The chain has TRBV14 and TRBJ2-5, with a possible D match to TRBD1 (5 bases). Judging by the DNA end, TRBJ2-7 fits better; the J call may be wrong. Germline lookup yields CDR1 SGHDN and CDR2 FVKESK. This CDR3 is built from 14 residues. CDR3 nucleotide sequence: TGTGCCAGCAGCCTAAGGACACCAAGTTACGAGCAGTACTTC. It specifies CASSLRTPSYEQYF.

The chain recombines TRBV12-3 or TRBV12-4 with TRBJ2-1; D unresolved. Trimming cost V 3 bases and J 6 bases, with 9 bases left between them. The CDR3 consists of 13 residues. The CDR3 is CASSFGVLNEQFF. In nucleotides, the CDR3 is TGTGCCAGCAGTTTTGGAGTCCTCAATGAGCAGTTCTTC.

CDR3 amino acids: CSARNPDRGTEAFF. The CDR3 DNA is TGCAGTGCTAGAAATCCAGACCGGGGCACTGAAGCTTTCTTT. This chain links TRBV20-1 with TRBJ1-1, with D unresolved. CDR3 length: 14 amino acids. The V end was cut by 2 bases, the J end by 4 bases, with 14 bases between. Germline CDR1 reads DFQATT; CDR2 reads SNEGSKA (reference sequence).

J is TRBJ2-3 and V is TRBV20-1; 10 bases map to TRBD2. CDR1 is DFQATT, CDR2 SNEGSKA, per germline (reference sequence). Trimming removed 6 bases from V and 1 base from J; junction bases left unmatched: 13. This CDR3 is 17 amino acids long. CDR3 sequence: CSAHPGTSEFRTDTQYF. The CDR3, as DNA: TGCAGTGCCCATCCCGGGACTAGCGAGTTTCGCACAGATACGCAGTATTTT.

The rearrangement uses TRBV3-1 and TRBJ2-1; possibly TRBD2 for D (5 bases). V gave up 4 bases and J gave up 6 bases, with 13 bases separating them. Germline V lookup: CDR1 LGHDT, CDR2 YNNKEL (reference sequence). This CDR3 is built from 14 residues. CDR3 amino acids: CASSLLGVANEQFF. As DNA, the CDR3 is TGTGCCAGCAGCCTCCTGGGAGTGGCCAATGAGCAGTTCTTC.

The V gene is TRBV24-1, the J gene TRBJ2-5; 9 bases are a match to TRBD2. The CDR3 runs 17 residues. V lost 3 bases and J lost 4; bases outside the gene matches: 11. From germline, CDR1 is KGHDR and CDR2 SFDVKD. The CDR3 reads CATSDGSSGGFGETQYF. In DNA, the CDR3 is TGTGCCACCAGTGATGGAAGTAGCGGGGGATTCGGAGAGACCCAGTACTTC.

There are a few counts of this clonotype. This chain links TRBV10-3 with TRBJ1-1; 10 bases fit TRBD1. V shed 7 bases and J 3 bases; nucleotides not matched to a gene: 5. CDR1 ENHRY and CDR2 SYGVKD come from the germline V gene. The CDR3 is 14 residues long. The CDR3 region has the DNA TGTGCCATCACCAGGACAGGGGGTGACACTGAAGCTTTCTTT. Translating it yields CAITRTGGDTEAFF.

The rearrangement joins TRBV15 to TRBJ2-4; 16 bases are a match to TRBD2. CDR3 size: 18 residues. Per the germline V gene, CDR1 is LNHNV and CDR2 is YYDKDF (reference sequence). V lost 11 bases, J lost 3 bases, and 13 bases stayed unmatched. The CDR3 here is CASSLGLAGGQGKNIQYF. CDR3 nucleotide sequence: TGTGCCTCATCCCTGGGACTAGCGGGGGGGCAGGGCAAAAACATTCAGTACTTC.

The V gene is TRBV20-1, the J gene TRBJ1-6, with 7 bases identical to TRBD1. The V gene's germline CDR1 is DFQATT and CDR2 SNEGSKA (reference sequence). The V gene end was trimmed by 3 bases and the J gene end by 2 bases; junction bases not matched to a gene: 4. The CDR3 covers 15 residues. The CDR3 DNA reads TGCAGTGCTAGCGGACAGGACGCCTATAATTCACCCCTCCACTTT. Protein product: CSASGQDAYNSPLHF.

The chain recombines TRBV20-1 with TRBJ2-1; D is unresolved. V was cut by 6 bases and J by 5 bases, with 8 bases left in between. This CDR3 contains 11 residues. Germline V CDR1 and CDR2: DFQATT, SNEGSKA (reference sequence). The CDR3 reads CSALNHNEQFF. CDR3 DNA: TGCAGTGCCCTAAATCACAATGAGCAGTTCTTC.

The CDR3 sequence: CASKGTGSTNEKLFF. The DNA for the CDR3 is TGTGCCAGCAAGGGAACAGGGTCAACTAATGAAAAACTGTTTTTT. The V and J genes are TRBV27 and TRBJ1-4; a weak D match, TRBD1 (6 bases). V shed 7 bases and J shed 0 bases, with 12 bases lying between them. From germline, CDR1 is MNHEY and CDR2 SMNVEV (reference sequence). There are 15 residues in the CDR3.

The chain links TRBV15 to TRBJ1-2; D may be TRBD1 (5 bases). V lost 4 bases to trimming and J lost 0 bases, with 9 bases between them. Germline values: CDR1 LNHNV, CDR2 YYDKDF (reference sequence). This CDR3 has 14 amino acids. The CDR3 DNA follows: TGTGCCACCAGCATGCCGGGACCTAACTATGGCTACACCTTC. This codes for CATSMPGPNYGYTF.

There are a few counts of this clonotype. V usage is TRBV5-1 and J usage is TRBJ2-5; TRBD1 aligns across 8 bases. The assigned J gene may be wrong: the sequence end matches TRBJ2-7 better. This CDR3 comprises 15 residues. Germline values: CDR1 SGHRS, CDR2 YFSETQ. The CDR3 is CASSLVGQGNREQYF. The CDR3 DNA reads TGCGCCAGCAGCTTGGTCGGACAGGGTAACCGCGAGCAGTACTTC.

This chain joins TRBV5-4 and TRBJ1-4, with 7 nucleotides matching TRBD1. Germline CDR1 SGHNT, CDR2 YYREEE (reference sequence). The CDR3 is made up of 14 amino acids. Trimming at V came to 5 bases and at J to 6 bases, leaving 7 bases not matched to a gene. The CDR3 is CASRKTGSDEKLFF. The CDR3 DNA reads TGTGCCAGCAGGAAGACAGGGAGCGATGAAAAACTGTTTTTT.

The chain has TRBV9 and TRBJ2-1, with D perhaps TRBD1 (5 bases). The CDR3 loop spans 13 amino acids. Trimming stripped 4 bases from V and 10 bases from J, with 15 bases between. Germline lookup yields CDR1 SGDLS and CDR2 YYNGEE. CDR3 sequence reads: CASSTSGADEQFF. DNA for the CDR3: TGTGCCAGCAGCACATCTGGGGCAGACGAGCAGTTCTTC.

This clonotype was counted a few times. The chain uses TRBV28 and TRBJ2-1, with D perhaps TRBD2 (6 bases). This CDR3 spans 14 amino acids. V was pared by 5 bases and J by 3 bases, with 11 bases between. The germline V gene has CDR1 MDHEN and CDR2 SYDVKM. CDR3 bases: TGTGCCAGCAGTGACTTGGGAGGCTACAATGAGCAGTTCTTC. It yields the protein CASSDLGGYNEQFF.

This sequence joins TRBV20-1 and TRBJ1-6, with D perhaps matching TRBD1 (6 bases). Trimming took off 5 bases at V and 1 base at J, with 12 bases between the two ends. CDR3 length: 15 amino acids. Per germline, CDR1 DFQATT and CDR2 SNEGSKA (reference sequence). The CDR3 spells CSALRRGSYNSPLHF. The CDR3 DNA is TGCAGTGCTTTACGCAGGGGTTCCTATAATTCACCCCTCCACTTT.

The CDR3 region is CSASGGALSKNIQYF. CDR3 DNA sequence: TGCAGTGCTAGCGGGGGGGCCTTATCCAAAAACATTCAGTACTTC. The rearrangement joins TRBV20-1 to TRBJ2-4; TRBD2 matches at 8 bases. Germline lookup yields CDR1 DFQATT and CDR2 SNEGSKA (reference sequence). CDR3 length: 15 amino acids. Trimming at V came to 3 bases and at J to 2 bases, leaving 6 bases not matched to a gene.

The V and J genes are TRBV13 and TRBJ2-7, with a tentative D call TRBD1 (6 bases). This CDR3 has 15 residues. Deletions cut 10 bases from V and 2 bases from J, with 21 bases between. Germline V CDR1 and CDR2: PRHDT, FYEKMQ (reference sequence). The CDR3 region is CANRARELPAYEQYF. The CDR3 DNA reads TGTGCCAACAGGGCCCGGGAACTCCCGGCCTACGAGCAGTACTTC.

The CDR3 nucleotides read TGCAGTGCGACATCCCTAGCGGGGCCCTACTACGAGCAGTACTTC. It specifies CSATSLAGPYYEQYF. The chain uses TRBV20-1 and TRBJ2-7; 9 bases line up with TRBD2. CDR3 size: 15 residues. The V gene end was trimmed by 6 bases and the J gene end by 3 bases; junction bases not matched to a gene: 12. The germline gives CDR1 DFQATT, CDR2 SNEGSKA (reference sequence).

V gene TRBV5-1 combines with J gene TRBJ2-1; 7 nucleotides line up with TRBD1. From germline, CDR1 is SGHRS and CDR2 YFSETQ. The CDR3 spans 17 residues. V trimming: 0 bases; J trimming: 4 bases; junction bases outside the gene matches: 10. The CDR3 loop is CASSLEYRDRDYNEQFF. The CDR3 coding sequence is TGCGCCAGCAGCTTGGAATACCGGGACAGAGATTACAATGAGCAGTTCTTC.

This clonotype has just one count. The rearrangement links TRBV20-1 to TRBJ1-6; D possibly corresponds to TRBD1 (5 bases). This CDR3 is 11 amino acids long. Germline CDR1 is DFQATT and CDR2 is SNEGSKA (reference sequence). V was pared by 4 bases and J by 10 bases, with 8 bases between. CDR3 nucleotides: TGCAGTGCTACAGGGCGATCACCCCTCCACTTT. It translates to CSATGRSPLHF.

The sample holds one count of this clonotype. The chain employs TRBV7-2 and TRBJ2-3; D is ambiguous. The germline V gene encodes CDR1 SGHTA and CDR2 FQGNSA. CDR3 size: 15 residues. The V end was cut by 3 bases, the J end by 6 bases, with 16 bases between. CDR3 nucleotide sequence: TGTGCCAGCAGCTTGGTGGGAAAATCCAGGGATACGCAGTATTTT. Translating gives CASSLVGKSRDTQYF.

This clonotype came up a few times. The gene calls are TRBV7-2 and TRBJ2-3; weak D call: TRBD2 (5 bases). This CDR3 is 15 amino acids long. The V gene lost 3 bases and the J gene lost 1 base, with 11 bases spanning the gap. The germline CDR1 and CDR2 sequences are SGHTA and FQGNSA. The CDR3 region is CASSFSAVGTDTQYF. The CDR3 DNA reads TGTGCCAGCAGCTTTAGCGCAGTCGGCACAGATACGCAGTATTTT.